These 26 T cell receptor beta chains were sequenced from one sample in a study of shared clonotypes between healthy human individuals. Clones were read by immunoSEQ multiplex PCR, and TCRdb kept only the in-frame ones, dropping some. The repertoire holds over 2 million clones, with 95% as singletons. Sequencing was done on a sample of naive CD4+ T cells sorted from blood. Documented subset: CD45RA+ positively selected. These receptors all come from a man in his late teens or twenties in good health.

This chain links TRBV11-2 with TRBJ2-3; perhaps TRBD1 as D (6 bases). The V end lost 4 bases, the J end lost 2 bases, and 16 bases lay between the germline ends. Per the germline V gene, CDR1 is SGHAT and CDR2 is FQNNGV. The CDR3 is 16 residues long. For the CDR3, the DNA is TGTGCCAGCAGCTCCCTAGGGGGTACAGCCACAGATACGCAGTATTTT. This translates into CASSSLGGTATDTQYF.

Here the CDR3 reads CASSLVGTSGTNEQFF. The CDR3, as DNA: TGTGCCAGCAGCTTAGTTGGGACTAGCGGGACCAATGAGCAGTTCTTC. The chain links TRBV7-9 to TRBJ2-1; TRBD2 matches at 13 bases. Germline V CDR1 and CDR2: SEHNR, FQNEAQ (reference sequence). The CDR3 has 16 amino acids. V shed 1 base, J shed 6 bases, and the junction held 3 bases outside the gene matches.

V is TRBV9 and J is TRBJ2-3; D possibly corresponds to TRBD2 (5 bases). Germline V CDR1 and CDR2: SGDLS, YYNGEE. V gave up 3 bases and J gave up 7 bases, with 6 bases separating them. The CDR3 runs to 11 residues. The CDR3 DNA is TGTGCCAGCAGCGGGGAGAATACGCAGTATTTT. It codes for CASSGENTQYF.

The chain is built from TRBV4-1 and TRBJ1-3, with D hard to call. Germline V gene sequence: CDR1 MGHRA, CDR2 YSYEKL. Trimming stripped 4 bases from V and 3 bases from J, with 19 bases between. This CDR3 contains 17 residues. CDR3 residues: CASSPTGQKQLGNTIYF. CDR3 coding DNA: TGCGCCAGCAGCCCCACGGGCCAGAAACAACTTGGAAACACCATATATTTT.

The rearrangement joins TRBV14 to TRBJ2-4; D not resolved. Trimming took off 1 base at V and 0 bases at J, with 4 bases between the two ends. The V gene's germline CDR1 is SGHDN and CDR2 FVKESK. This CDR3 has 14 amino acids. The CDR3 reads CASSQGLAKNIQYF. The CDR3 bases are TGTGCCAGCAGCCAAGGCTTAGCCAAAAACATTCAGTACTTC.

The V call is TRBV7-2, the J call TRBJ2-1; TRBD2 matches 8 bases. The V segment lost 3 bases and the J segment 8 bases; nucleotides outside the gene matches: 6. The germline V gene has CDR1 SGHTA and CDR2 FQGNSA. This CDR3 comprises 14 residues. CDR3 nucleotides: TGTGCCAGCAGCTTCGGGCTAGCGGGCCATGAGCAGTTCTTC. Its protein product is CASSFGLAGHEQFF. Variable domain in full (rest from reference TRBV7-2 and TRBJ2-1): GAGVSQSPSNKVTEKGKDVELRCDPISGHTALYWYRQSLGQGLEFLIYFQGNSAPDKSGLPSDRFSAERTGGSVSTLTIQRTQQEDSAVYLCASSFGLAGHEQFFGPGTRLTVL.

The chain is built from TRBV5-1 and TRBJ1-1; 7 nucleotides align to TRBD1. CDR1 and CDR2 from the germline V gene are SGHRS and YFSETQ. The CDR3 has 14 residues. J was trimmed by 3 bases and V by 2 bases; bases with no gene match: 4. The CDR3 sequence is CASSLPQGDTEAFF. CDR3 nucleotide sequence: TGCGCCAGCAGCTTACCCCAGGGGGACACTGAAGCTTTCTTT.

The chain employs TRBV10-2 and TRBJ2-2; TRBD1 aligns across 7 bases. V lost 6 bases, J lost 1 base, and 8 bases stayed unmatched. The CDR3 has 16 residues. Germline-derived CDR1 and CDR2 are WSHSY and SAAADI. As DNA, the CDR3 is TGCGCCAGCAGCGATACGGGACAGCTGAACACCGGGGAGCTGTTTTTT. Translation gives CASSDTGQLNTGELFF.

The rearrangement uses TRBV5-1 and TRBJ1-2, with D perhaps TRBD1 (5 bases). The V gene lost 3 bases and the J gene lost 8 bases, with 20 bases spanning the gap. The germline V gene encodes CDR1 SGHRS and CDR2 YFSETQ. This CDR3 spans 15 amino acids. The CDR3 sequence: CASSSALRGPGGYTF. In DNA form, the CDR3 reads TGCGCCAGCAGCTCCGCCCTAAGGGGCCCCGGGGGCTACACCTTC.

This chain uses TRBV11-1 with TRBJ2-7, with 8 positions matching TRBD2. The germline gives CDR1 SGHAT, CDR2 FQDESV (reference sequence). V was clipped by 6 bases and J by 7 bases; unmatched bases: 11. This CDR3 has 14 amino acids. CDR3 amino acids: CASSSGTPDDEQYF. CDR3 nucleotide sequence: TGTGCCAGCAGTAGCGGGACGCCCGATGATGAGCAGTACTTC.

The chain is built from TRBV5-4 and TRBJ1-3; D is uncertain. The germline CDR1 and CDR2 sequences are SGHNT and YYREEE (reference sequence). The CDR3 runs to 17 residues. Trimming stripped 4 bases from V and 4 bases from J, with 21 bases between. The CDR3 coding sequence is TGTGCCAGCAGCACCGTAGGTGGAGGGCAAACGGGAAACACCATATATTTT. It encodes CASSTVGGGQTGNTIYF.

The chain recombines TRBV4-1 with TRBJ1-5, with D hard to call. The V gene lost 0 bases and the J gene lost 4 bases, with 7 bases spanning the gap. This CDR3 is 14 amino acids long. Germline V lookup: CDR1 MGHRA, CDR2 YSYEKL. The DNA of the CDR3 is TGCGCCAGCAGCCAAGATATGGGGAATCAGCCCCAGCATTTT. This gives the protein CASSQDMGNQPQHF.

The V and J genes are TRBV6-5 and TRBJ2-2, with TRBD2 matching 8 bases. V lost 2 bases to trimming and J lost 5 bases; unmatched junction nucleotides: 7. The length of the CDR3 is 16 residues. CDR1 is MNHEY and CDR2 is SVGAGI in the germline V gene. CDR3 sequence (DNA): TGTGCCAGCAGTTACCTACTCAGCGGGGGAACCGGGGAGCTGTTTTTT. Residues: CASSYLLSGGTGELFF.

V and J are TRBV2 and TRBJ1-1; D is unclear. Trimming removed 1 base at V and 1 base at J, with 4 bases between. Germline V gene lookup returns CDR1 SNHLY and CDR2 FYNNEI. This CDR3 has 13 residues. The DNA of the CDR3 is TGTGCCAGCAGTGAAGGCCGGAACACTGAAGCTTTCTTT. Its translation is CASSEGRNTEAFF.

V and J are TRBV2 and TRBJ2-7; possible D gene TRBD1, 6 bases. The germline V and J ends were trimmed by 4 bases and 4 bases, with 17 bases remaining between them. The CDR3 covers 15 residues. The germline CDR1 and CDR2 sequences are SNHLY and FYNNEI. CDR3 in DNA: TGTGCCAGCAGTGGATCGCAGGGGATGATTTACGAGCAGTACTTC. Translation gives CASSGSQGMIYEQYF.

The rearrangement uses TRBV30 and TRBJ1-1; the D is unclear. The CDR3 covers 13 residues. From germline, CDR1 is GTSNPN and CDR2 SVGIG (reference sequence). Trimming took 3 bases from V and 0 from J, leaving 8 bases between them. The CDR3 DNA reads as TGTGCCTGGAGACAGAAAATGAACACTGAAGCTTTCTTT. Protein product: CAWRQKMNTEAFF.

CDR3 in DNA: TGCGCCAGCAGCTTAAAGACAGTATCCTACGAGCAGTACTTC. Encoded protein: CASSLKTVSYEQYF. The chain has TRBV5-1 and TRBJ2-7; the D gene is possibly TRBD1 (5 bases). V was cut by 2 bases and J by 1 base, with 10 bases left in between. Germline CDR1 is SGHRS and CDR2 is YFSETQ. The CDR3 has 14 amino acids.

Turning to this clone: The sample holds other DNA sequences that translate to the same CDR3. The chain has TRBV11-2 and TRBJ2-2, with D uncertain. The CDR3 has 14 amino acids. The V end was cut by 2 bases, the J end by 1 base, with 5 bases between. Germline loops: CDR1 SGHAT, CDR2 FQNNGV. This CDR3 is CASSLTGNTGELFF. CDR3 nucleotides: TGTGCCAGCAGCTTAACGGGGAACACCGGGGAGCTGTTTTTT.

The chain has TRBV20-1 and TRBJ2-7; D possibly corresponds to TRBD1 (6 bases). This CDR3 contains 11 residues. V lost 6 bases and J lost 9, with 15 bases in between. In germline, CDR1 is DFQATT, CDR2 SNEGSKA (reference sequence). This CDR3 is CSAGQGGGQYF. CDR3 nucleotides: TGCAGTGCGGGCCAAGGGGGTGGGCAGTACTTC.

For the CDR3, the DNA is TGTGCCAGCAGTTACTCGACTAAGGGAAACACCATATATTTT. Translated, it gives CASSYSTKGNTIYF. This chain joins TRBV6-5 and TRBJ1-3; D unresolved. CDR1 is MNHEY and CDR2 is SVGAGI in the germline V gene. The CDR3 is made up of 14 amino acids. The ends were cut back, 0 bases at V and 4 bases at J, with 7 bases in the middle.

The J gene is TRBJ2-7, the V gene TRBV11-3; TRBD1 matches at 10 bases. V dropped 1 base and J dropped 6; count of bases not matched to a gene: 6. The CDR3 runs 15 residues. CDR1 is SGHNT, CDR2 YENEEA, per germline. The CDR3, as DNA: TGTGCCAGCAGCTTAGGAGGGACAGGGGATTCCGAGCAGTACTTC. It codes for CASSLGGTGDSEQYF.

This chain connects TRBV6-5 to TRBJ2-1; TRBD2 agrees at 9 bases. The CDR3 consists of 15 residues. The germline CDR1 and CDR2 sequences are MNHEY and SVGAGI. The V segment lost 6 bases and the J segment 5 bases; nucleotides outside the gene matches: 8. The CDR3 sequence is CASSFSGRGDNEQFF. In nucleotides, the CDR3 is TGTGCCAGCAGCTTTAGCGGGAGAGGGGACAATGAGCAGTTCTTC.

This clone was detected only once. V is TRBV6-1 and J is TRBJ1-5; 9 positions agree with TRBD1. Per germline, CDR1 MNHNS and CDR2 SASEGT. The CDR3 has 16 amino acids. V was clipped by 0 bases and J by 7 bases; unmatched bases: 7. This chain's CDR3 is CASSEAGGTGQQPQHF. CDR3 DNA sequence: TGTGCCAGCAGTGAAGCGGGAGGGACAGGGCAGCAGCCCCAGCATTTT.

The chain is built from TRBV27 and TRBJ2-1, with a tentative D call TRBD1 (6 bases). V lost 4 bases and J 7 bases, leaving 8 bases between the germline ends. The CDR3 has 12 residues. Germline CDR1 MNHEY, CDR2 SMNVEV (reference sequence). This CDR3 is CASSSQGNEQFF. CDR3 DNA sequence: TGTGCCAGCAGTTCTCAGGGGAATGAGCAGTTCTTC.

The chain recombines TRBV7-9 with TRBJ2-7, with TRBD2 as a possible D gene (7 bases). The CDR3 runs 15 residues. CDR1 is SEHNR, CDR2 FQNEAQ, per germline (reference sequence). V was cut by 2 bases and J by 5 bases, with 16 bases left in between. CDR3 in amino acids: CASSLLAGAWDEQYF. In DNA, the CDR3 is TGTGCCAGCAGCTTATTGGCGGGGGCCTGGGACGAGCAGTACTTC. The whole variable domain, remainder taken from reference TRBV7-9 and TRBJ2-7, is DTGVSQNPRHKITKRGQNVTFRCDPISEHNRLYWYRQTLGQGPEFLTYFQNEAQLEKSRLLSDRFSAERPKGSFSTLEIQRTEQGDSAMYLCASSLLAGAWDEQYFGPGTRLTVT.

The V and J genes are TRBV27 and TRBJ2-7, with TRBD1 as a possible D gene (6 bases). The V gene lost 6 bases and the J gene lost 7 bases, with 22 bases spanning the gap. This CDR3 spans 15 amino acids. Germline V gene sequence: CDR1 MNHEY, CDR2 SMNVEV (reference sequence). The CDR3 is CASSQQGSLSWEQYF. For the CDR3, the DNA is TGTGCCAGCAGCCAACAGGGTTCCCTCTCCTGGGAGCAGTACTTC.